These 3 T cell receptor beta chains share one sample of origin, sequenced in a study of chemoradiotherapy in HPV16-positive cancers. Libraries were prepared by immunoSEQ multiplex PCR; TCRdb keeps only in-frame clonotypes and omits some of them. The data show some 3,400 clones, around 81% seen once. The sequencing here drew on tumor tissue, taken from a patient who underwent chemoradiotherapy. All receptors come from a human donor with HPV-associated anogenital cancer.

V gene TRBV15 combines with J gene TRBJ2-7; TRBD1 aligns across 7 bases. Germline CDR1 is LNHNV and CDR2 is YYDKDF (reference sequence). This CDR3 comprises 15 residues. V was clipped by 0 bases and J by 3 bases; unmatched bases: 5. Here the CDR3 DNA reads TGTGCCACCAGCAGAGACAGGGGGTCTCTCTACGAGCAGTACTTC. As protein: CATSRDRGSLYEQYF.

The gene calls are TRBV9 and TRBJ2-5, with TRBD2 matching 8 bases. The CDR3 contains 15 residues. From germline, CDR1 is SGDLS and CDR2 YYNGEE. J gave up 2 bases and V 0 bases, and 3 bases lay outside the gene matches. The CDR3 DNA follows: TGTGCCAGCAGCGTAGTGCTAGCGGGTCAAGAGACCCAGTACTTC. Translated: CASSVVLAGQETQYF.

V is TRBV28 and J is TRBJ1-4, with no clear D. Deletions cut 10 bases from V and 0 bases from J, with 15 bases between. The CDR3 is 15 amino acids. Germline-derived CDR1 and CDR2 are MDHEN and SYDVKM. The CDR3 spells CATTVDGPTNEKLFF. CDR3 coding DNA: TGTGCCACCACGGTCGACGGTCCAACTAATGAAAAACTGTTTTTT.